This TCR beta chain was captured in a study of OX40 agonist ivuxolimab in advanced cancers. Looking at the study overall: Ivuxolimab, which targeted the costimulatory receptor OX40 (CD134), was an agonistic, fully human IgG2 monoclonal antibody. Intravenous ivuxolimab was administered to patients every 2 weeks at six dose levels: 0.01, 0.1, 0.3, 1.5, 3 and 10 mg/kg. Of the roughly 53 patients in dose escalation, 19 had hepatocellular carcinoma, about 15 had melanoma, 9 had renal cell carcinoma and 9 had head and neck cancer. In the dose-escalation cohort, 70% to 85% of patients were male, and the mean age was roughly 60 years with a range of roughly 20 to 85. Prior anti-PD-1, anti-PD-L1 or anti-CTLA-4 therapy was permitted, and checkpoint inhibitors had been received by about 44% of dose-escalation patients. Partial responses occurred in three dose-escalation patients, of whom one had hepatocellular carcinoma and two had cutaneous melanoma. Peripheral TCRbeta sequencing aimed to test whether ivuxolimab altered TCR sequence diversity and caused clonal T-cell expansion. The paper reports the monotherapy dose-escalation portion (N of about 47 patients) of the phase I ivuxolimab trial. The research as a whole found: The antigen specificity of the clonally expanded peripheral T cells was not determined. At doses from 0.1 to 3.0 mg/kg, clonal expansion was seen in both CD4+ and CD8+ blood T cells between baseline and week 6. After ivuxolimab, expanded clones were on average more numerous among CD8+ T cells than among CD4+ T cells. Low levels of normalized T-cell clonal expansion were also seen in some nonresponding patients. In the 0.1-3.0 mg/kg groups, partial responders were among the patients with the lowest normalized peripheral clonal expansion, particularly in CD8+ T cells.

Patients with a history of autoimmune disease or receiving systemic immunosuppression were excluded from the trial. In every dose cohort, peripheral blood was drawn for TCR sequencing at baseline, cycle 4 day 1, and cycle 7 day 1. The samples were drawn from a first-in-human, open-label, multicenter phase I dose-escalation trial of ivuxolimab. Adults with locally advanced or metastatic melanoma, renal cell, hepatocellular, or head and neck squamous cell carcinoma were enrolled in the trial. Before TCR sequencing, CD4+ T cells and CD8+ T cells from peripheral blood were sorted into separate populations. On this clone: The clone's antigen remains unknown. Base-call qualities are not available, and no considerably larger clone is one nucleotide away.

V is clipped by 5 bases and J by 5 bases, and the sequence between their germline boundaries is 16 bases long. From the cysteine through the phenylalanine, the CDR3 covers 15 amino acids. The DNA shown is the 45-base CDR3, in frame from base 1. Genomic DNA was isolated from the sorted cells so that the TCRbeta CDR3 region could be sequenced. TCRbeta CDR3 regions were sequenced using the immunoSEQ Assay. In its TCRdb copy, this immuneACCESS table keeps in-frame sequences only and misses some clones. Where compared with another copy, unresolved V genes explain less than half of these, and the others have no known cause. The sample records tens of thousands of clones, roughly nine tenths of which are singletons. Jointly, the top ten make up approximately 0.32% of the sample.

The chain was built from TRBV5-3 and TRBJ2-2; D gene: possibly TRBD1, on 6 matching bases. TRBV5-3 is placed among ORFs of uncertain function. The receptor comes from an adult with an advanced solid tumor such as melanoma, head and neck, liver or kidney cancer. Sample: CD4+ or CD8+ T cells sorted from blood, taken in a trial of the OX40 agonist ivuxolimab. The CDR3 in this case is CARSRKTGQTGELFF. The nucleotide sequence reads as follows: TGTGCCAGAAGTCGAAAGACAGGACAAACCGGGGAGCTGTTTTTT.